One sample yielded the 27 T cell receptor beta chains listed below, sequenced in a study of tumor-infiltrating lymphocytes in primary liver carcinoma. Unsorted bulk tissue of roughly 18-32 mg yielded co-extracted RNA and DNA. The input was approximately 500 ng total RNA; TCR beta cDNA was made from it with a constant-region primer. Slightly modified ARM-PCR served as the procedure for the TCR beta libraries. These libraries came from three rounds of nested multiplex PCR. The first two PCR rounds used TRBV1-TRBV30 forward primers with a C-beta reverse primer, 9 to 11 cycles each. TCRdb called the multiplex PCR reads again in MiXCR, with one record for every CDR3 protein. The repertoire holds 20,000 to 30,000 distinct CDR3 sequences, with approximately 71% as singletons. Specimen: liver tumor tissue from sampling region 5. Subset given: tumor region T5, tumor centre. The source is a woman aged 25-40 years with primary liver carcinoma and hepatitis B virus infection.

This chain uses TRBV7-9 with TRBJ2-5; D perhaps matches TRBD2 (5 bases). Germline CDR1 is SEHNR and CDR2 is FQNEAQ (reference sequence). The CDR3 runs 14 residues. Trimming shortened V by 5 bases and J by 4 bases, and 14 bases separated the two germline ends. CDR3 sequence (DNA): TGTGCCAGCAGCCTTGGAGGTGGCCGAGAGACCCAGTACTTC. It yields the protein CASSLGGGRETQYF. The variable domain in full, completed from reference TRBV7-9 and TRBJ2-5, reads DTGVSQNPRHKITKRGQNVTFRCDPISEHNRLYWYRQTLGQGPEFLTYFQNEAQLEKSRLLSDRFSAERPKGSFSTLEIQRTEQGDSAMYLCASSLGGGRETQYFGPGTRLLVL.

Notes on this clonotype: The CDR3 end shows no conserved phenylalanine or tryptophan, and so a read error is likely. The V and J genes are TRBV6-5 and TRBJ2-2, with a tentative D call TRBD2 (5 bases). Germline loops: CDR1 MNHEY, CDR2 SVGAGI. This CDR3 is 15 amino acids long. V was cut by 5 bases and J by 7 bases, with 17 bases left in between. The chain's CDR3 is CASSPRRGFIGELFL. CDR3 in DNA: TGTGCCAGCAGTCCGCGGAGAGGGTTCATCGGGGAGCTGTTTCTT.

As for this clonotype: One end of the junction is discordant with germline, which a read error may explain. The gene calls are TRBV4-2 and TRBJ2-7; 7 positions agree with TRBD2. This CDR3 contains 17 residues. Germline CDR1 and CDR2: LGHNA and YNFKEQ. In nucleotides, the CDR3 is TGTGCCTGCAGCCAAGAAACACACTGGGACTACCATTACGATCAGTACTTC. Translation gives CACSQETHWDYHYDQYF.

A note on this clonotype: A read error may produce the germline difference seen at one junction end. V is TRBV6-1 and J is TRBJ2-2; the D call may be TRBD1 or TRBD2 (6 bases each). Germline V gene lookup returns CDR1 MNHNS and CDR2 SASEGT. The CDR3 has 19 residues. As DNA, the CDR3 is TGTGCTAGCGGTGAAACCCTTCCCGGGGGCGCCGCGAACACCGAGGAGCTGTTTTTT. Residues: CASGETLPGGAANTEELFF.

V gene TRBV11-2 combines with J gene TRBJ2-7; D ambiguous. This CDR3 comprises 14 residues. The V and J ends lost 2 bases and 11 bases respectively, with 19 bases between them. The germline CDR1 and CDR2 sequences are SGHAT and FQNNGV. The CDR3 is CASSLTDGAYEEYF. The DNA of the CDR3 is TGTGCCAGCAGCTTAACCGACGGAGCCTACGAAGAGTACTTC.

The chain is built from TRBV7-9 and TRBJ2-5; 7 nucleotides line up with TRBD2. CDR1 SEHNR and CDR2 FQNEAQ come from the germline V gene (reference sequence). The CDR3 spans 16 residues. V was clipped by 5 bases and J by 2 bases; unmatched bases: 11. The CDR3 protein is CASSPYEASGQETQYF. Written as DNA, the CDR3 is TGTGCCAGCAGCCCCTACGAAGCTAGCGGTCAAGAGACCCAGTACTTC.

In this sample, this clonotype turned up many times. This chain uses TRBV7-9 with TRBJ2-2; no clear D. Looked up from germline, CDR1 is SEHNR and CDR2 is FQNEAQ (reference sequence). The CDR3 loop spans 12 amino acids. The V and J ends lost 3 bases and 2 bases respectively, with 1 base between them. Here the CDR3 reads CASSFNTGELFF. The CDR3 coding sequence is TGTGCCAGCAGCTTCAACACCGGGGAGCTGTTTTTT.

As concerns this clonotype: This CDR3 is missing its conserved last phenylalanine or tryptophan, likely due to a read error. The chain links TRBV5-6 to TRBJ2-2; D is possibly TRBD2 (6 bases). With 0 bases removed from V and 14 bases from J, the gap between germline ends came to 20 bases. The CDR3 has 15 amino acids. CDR1 and CDR2 (germline): SGHDT, YYEEEE. The CDR3 coding sequence is TGTGCCAGCAGCTTGGCACCTAGAGTCACCGGGGGACTGTTTATT. Translating gives CASSLAPRVTGGLFI.

This clonotype was recorded at least ten times. The chain employs TRBV19 and TRBJ1-1; possible D gene TRBD1, 6 bases. Per the germline V gene, CDR1 is LNHDA and CDR2 is SQIVND (reference sequence). The V and J ends lost 10 bases and 8 bases respectively, with 26 bases between them. CDR3 size: 15 residues. The CDR3 DNA is TGTGCCACCAAGATCCGGGACAAATTCCCACCGGAAGCTTTCTTT. It codes for CATKIRDKFPPEAFF. Complete variable domain (other parts from reference TRBV19 and TRBJ1-1): DGGITQSPKYLFRKEGQNVTLSCEQNLNHDAMYWYRQDPGQGLRLIYYSQIVNDFQKGDIAEGYSVSREKKESFPLTVTSAQKNPTAFYLCATKIRDKFPPEAFFGQGTRLTVV.

Comment on this clonotype: Since the CDR3 does not end with the conserved phenylalanine or tryptophan, this likely comes from a read error. The chain combines TRBV6-2 or TRBV6-3 with TRBJ2-7; a weak D match, TRBD2 (10 bases). From germline, CDR1 is MNHEY and CDR2 SVGEGT. This CDR3 contains 20 residues. V shed 5 bases and J shed 3 bases, with 32 bases lying between them. The CDR3 bases are TGTGCCAGCAGTCCGGGACAGGGCCCACGGGCTAGCGGGAGCATCTACGAGCAGTACCTC. Translated: CASSPGQGPRASGSIYEQYL.

V and J are TRBV6-5 and TRBJ2-5; 8 bases are a match to TRBD2. The CDR3 is 15 amino acids. Germline V gene data show CDR1 as MNHEY and CDR2 as SVGAGI. This CDR3 reads CTSGGKSGRFETQYF. CDR3 DNA: TGTACTAGCGGTGGAAAGAGCGGGAGATTCGAGACCCAGTACTTC.

Comments on this clonotype: One end of the junction is discordant with germline, which a read error may explain. CDR3 sequence: CGSSLVGMREGSVIQYF. The CDR3 bases are TGTGGCAGCAGCTTAGTAGGAATGAGGGAGGGGTCAGTCATTCAGTACTTC. The chain is built from TRBV5-5 and TRBJ2-4; TRBD2 matches at 7 bases. The CDR3 contains 17 residues. CDR1 and CDR2 (germline): SGHKS, YYEKEE (reference sequence).

This clonotype appeared many times. V and J are TRBV13 and TRBJ2-5; D perhaps matches TRBD1 (5 bases). Trimming shortened V by 2 bases and J by 5 bases, and 18 bases separated the two germline ends. The CDR3 is 16 residues long. The germline gives CDR1 PRHDT, CDR2 FYEKMQ (reference sequence). This CDR3 reads CASSLRGWVIRETQYF. CDR3 DNA: TGTGCCAGCAGCTTAAGGGGCTGGGTAATTAGGGAGACCCAGTACTTC.

About this clonotype: The DNA is omitted, as the CDR3 cannot be located on it reliably, and the CDR3 follows TCRdb's listing. The chain employs TRBV11-1 and TRBJ2-5; the table calls TRBD1, which could not be checked here. CDR1 and CDR2 from the germline V gene are SGHAT and FQDESV (reference sequence). The CDR3 length equals 14 residues, ends included. The CDR3 protein is CASSWAGGTGTHYF.

V is TRBV30 and J is TRBJ2-2; D is possibly TRBD1 (6 bases). Germline CDR1 reads GTSNPN; CDR2 reads SVGIG (reference sequence). CDR3 length: 15 residues. Trimming removed 4 bases at V and 5 bases at J, with 17 bases between. This chain's CDR3 is CAWTDSRGSTGELFF. CDR3 nucleotide sequence: TGTGCCTGGACCGACAGCAGGGGTAGTACCGGGGAGCTGTTTTTT.

The V and J genes are TRBV10-3 and TRBJ2-1, with 8 positions matching TRBD2. There are 15 residues in the CDR3. V trimming: 8 bases; J trimming: 2 bases; junction bases outside the gene matches: 8. CDR1 is ENHRY and CDR2 is SYGVKD in the germline V gene. In DNA form, the CDR3 reads TGTGCCATCGAGTCGGCAGCGGGAGCCTACAATGAGCAGTTCTTC. Its protein is CAIESAAGAYNEQFF.

This clonotype occurred many times. The chain has TRBV7-2 and TRBJ2-3; D not resolved. Germline V gene sequence: CDR1 SGHTA, CDR2 FQGNSA. The CDR3 is 14 amino acids. Trimming took off 3 bases at V and 0 bases at J, with 7 bases between the two ends. The CDR3 nucleotides read TGTGCCAGCAGCTTTGCCCCCAGCACAGATACGCAGTATTTT. As protein: CASSFAPSTDTQYF.

The chain recombines TRBV30 with TRBJ2-2; D ambiguous. The CDR3 consists of 14 residues. V lost 1 base and J 8 bases, leaving 14 bases between the germline ends. Germline V gives CDR1 GTSNPN, CDR2 SVGIG (reference sequence). DNA of the CDR3: TGTGCCTGGAGTGCAGGAATAGGCACAGGGGAGCTGTTTTTT. The encoded protein is CAWSAGIGTGELFF. The complete variable domain, with remaining parts taken from reference TRBV30 and TRBJ2-2, reads SQTIHQWPATLVQPVGSPLSLECTVEGTSNPNLYWYRQAAGRGLQLLFYSVGIGQISSEVPQNLSASRPQDRQFILSSKKLLLSDSGFYLCAWSAGIGTGELFFGEGSRLTVL.

In this sample, this clonotype turned up once. The chain carries TRBV5-6 and TRBJ1-5, with D uncertain. CDR3 length equals 14 residues. Per the germline V gene, CDR1 is SGHDT and CDR2 is YYEEEE. V shed 4 bases and J shed 5 bases, with 13 bases lying between them. CDR3 DNA sequence: TGTGCCAGCAGCGCAGGTGGCAGCTATCAGCCCCAGCATTTT. It is translated as CASSAGGSYQPQHF.

This clonotype was recorded only once. A clone one base away is much larger, so this may be a read error. V usage is TRBV6-1 and J usage is TRBJ1-5; 9 bases agree with TRBD1. The CDR3 is 14 amino acids. CDR1 MNHNS and CDR2 SASEGT come from the germline V gene. Here the CDR3 DNA reads TGTGCCAGTATGGACAGGGGACGCAGTCAGGCCCAGCATTTT. Translated: CASMDRGRSQAQHF.

Points on this clonotype: The junction does not match germline at one end; this may be a read error. This chain connects TRBV28 to TRBJ1-1; D is ambiguous. The germline V gene encodes CDR1 MDHEN and CDR2 SYDVKM. The CDR3 spans 13 residues. This CDR3 is CTSSLYPNTEAFF. CDR3 coding DNA: TGTACCAGCAGCCTTTACCCCAACACTGAAGCTTTCTTT.

As to this clonotype: An end of the junction differs from the germline gene, which may be a read error. V is TRBV11-2 and J is TRBJ2-2, with TRBD2 identical over 10 bases. CDR1 SGHAT and CDR2 FQNNGV come from the germline V gene. CDR3 size: 16 residues. CDR3 DNA: TGTGCCAGCAACTCGGCACGTAGCGGGAGGTCCGGGGAACTGTTTTTT. It specifies CASNSARSGRSGELFF.

Turning to this clonotype: Being one base from a much bigger clone, this may be a read error. The rearrangement links TRBV11-3 to TRBJ2-7; D is ambiguous. Looked up from germline, CDR1 is SGHNT and CDR2 is YENEEA. The CDR3 is 15 residues long. Here the CDR3 reads CASSFRPGEAYEQRF. In nucleotides, the CDR3 is TGTGCCAGCAGCTTTCGCCCAGGTGAGGCCTACGAGCAGCGCTTC.

This clonotype was picked up many times. The chain is built from TRBV5-1 and TRBJ1-2; TRBD1 aligns across 7 bases. V dropped 0 bases and J dropped 5; count of bases not matched to a gene: 7. CDR3 length: 15 amino acids. Germline V gene sequence: CDR1 SGHRS, CDR2 YFSETQ. The CDR3 loop reads CASSLDPGTVYGYTF. The CDR3 coding sequence is TGCGCCAGCAGCTTGGATCCCGGGACAGTGTATGGCTACACCTTC.

Remarks on this clonotype: This CDR3 is missing its conserved last phenylalanine or tryptophan, likely due to a read error. The chain uses TRBV30 and TRBJ1-1, with D hard to call. The CDR3 extends over 13 amino acids. Per germline, CDR1 GTSNPN and CDR2 SVGIG (reference sequence). This CDR3 reads CAWNSQGGPEAFL. Written as DNA, the CDR3 is TGTGCTTGGAACTCCCAAGGAGGCCCTGAAGCTTTCTTA.

By sample fraction, this clonotype is medium-sized. The V call is TRBV29-1, the J call TRBJ2-5; D not resolved. The V end lost 4 bases, the J end lost 4 bases, and 13 bases lay between the germline ends. There are 13 residues in the CDR3. CDR1 and CDR2 from the germline V gene are SQVTM and ANQGSEA. CDR3 sequence: CSVGSSARETQYF. The CDR3 DNA sequence: TGCAGCGTTGGCTCGTCTGCCAGAGAGACCCAGTACTTC.

The chain employs TRBV4-2 and TRBJ2-7; 10 bases align to TRBD1. V gave up 3 bases and J gave up 7 bases; unmatched junction bases: 18. Germline loops: CDR1 LGHNA, CDR2 YNFKEQ. CDR3 length: 18 residues. CDR3 in DNA: TGTGCCAGCAGCCAGGAACATCTAGGACAGGGGGGACTGCGTGAGCAGTACTTC. It is translated as CASSQEHLGQGGLREQYF.